The present T cell receptor beta chain was sequenced within a study of radiotherapy plus CTLA-4 blockade in lung cancer. General study findings and limits: After radiotherapy and ipilimumab, tumor-derived clones expanded in peripheral blood. Reports state that early shifts in blood T cell clones, with interferon-beta, best predicted response.

Of note for this clone: The target antigen is unknown.

Profiled with immunoSEQ multiplex PCR; TCRdb holds only in-frame clones, not every one. Of 110,000 or so clones in the sample, nearly 80% were seen once. This CDR3 region has 14 residues. V trimming: 5 bases; J trimming: 10 bases; junction bases outside the gene matches: 12. The germline gives CDR1 SGHTA, CDR2 FQGNSA. Focal radiation was given together with CTLA-4 blockade (ipilimumab) to patients with chemo-refractory metastatic non-small-cell lung cancer. V and J are TRBV7-2 and TRBJ1-1; TRBD1 agrees at 8 bases. The specimen comprised peripheral blood, sampled from a patient treated with radiotherapy plus ipilimumab. This clonotype was obtained from a human donor with non-small cell lung cancer who had a partial response to radiotherapy plus ipilimumab. The CDR3 is CASSPGTGEAGAFF. Written as DNA, the CDR3 is TGTGCCAGCAGCCCCGGGACAGGCGAAGCTGGAGCTTTCTTT.